This TCR beta chain was recovered during a study of naive and memory T cell subsets. V was clipped by 6 bases and J by 0 bases; unmatched bases: 3. The germline gives CDR1 MNHEY, CDR2 SVGAGI. The CDR3 has 14 residues. This clonotype was seen repeatedly, ten times or more. Four PCR rounds used nested alpha and beta constant region primers plus the SP2 primer. Via MiXCR, TCRdb re-called the UMI-ligation and nested PCR reads, giving one row per CDR3 protein. The table lists around 25,000 distinct CDR3 sequences, 5.5% to 7.5% of them singletons, with 6.2% in the top ten. Indicated treatment: skin biopsy from PPD injection site in Mantoux-positive individual. A UMI-containing oligonucleotide was joined by 3' ligation to the TCR cDNA template.

The sample in question was skin, obtained from a tuberculin skin test site. The receptor comes from an adult in good health. The chain couples TRBV6-5 to TRBJ2-3, with 7 bases that match TRBD2. CDR3 protein: CASRPGLSTDTQYF. The CDR3 nucleotides read TGTGCCAGCAGGCCGGGACTAAGCACAGATACGCAGTATTTT.